Listed here is a single T cell receptor beta chain. The entry originates in a study of shared clonotypes between healthy human individuals. The wider study: The people who gave samples were a couple of women and a few men aged 18 to 49.

At a deep level, the assay was run. Profiled with immunoSEQ multiplex PCR; TCRdb holds only in-frame clones, not every one. Of about 1.1 million clones in the sample, about 80% were seen once. Looked up from germline, CDR1 is MNHEY and CDR2 is SVGAGI. Trimming cost V 5 bases and J 10 bases; bases outside gene matches: 8. This CDR3 has 15 amino acids. The chain uses TRBV6-5 and TRBJ2-1, with 13 bases that match TRBD2. This sequence was found in a man between 18 and 29 years old in good health. Some clones in this sample may be carry-over from other donors' samples. The sample taken for sequencing was memory CD4+ T cells from PBMCs. As to subset: CD45RA-negative fraction. The CDR3 loop reads CASSAGTSGKGEQFF. The DNA for the CDR3 is TGTGCCAGCAGTGCCGGGACTAGCGGGAAGGGGGAGCAGTTCTTC.